This TCR beta chain was profiled in a study of blood T cells in healthy people across ages. Regarding this clonotype: Its target is not known. Because it lacks the conserved phenylalanine or tryptophan at the end, this CDR3 is likely a read error.

Study-wide results and caveats: TCR beta diversity, measured per million T cells, fell in a roughly linear way with age.

The CDR3 contains 13 residues. Germline V gene sequence: CDR1 SGHDT, CDR2 YYEEEE. A second PCR, run for roughly 7 to 12 cycles, used a sample-barcoded 5' primer plus a J-beta primer mix. From the 5' RACE reads, TCRdb called clonotypes with MiXCR, one entry per CDR3 protein. The repertoire includes over a million distinct CDR3 sequences, 40% to 45% of them detected once, and approximately 4% sits in the top ten. This receptor was obtained from a woman between 18 and 29 years old in good health. Material for sequencing was blood. This rearrangement joins TRBV5-6 to TRBJ2-7; D gene unclear. For the CDR3, the DNA is TGTACCAGCAGCTTGTCATCGGACTACGAGCAGTACATC. Translated: CTSSLSSDYEQYI.